This record covers a single T cell receptor (beta chain). Its matching antigen is unknown. TCRB transcripts that were expressed got sequenced, as all of the isolated RNA had been reverse transcribed. Clones were sequenced by immunoSEQ multiplex PCR, and TCRdb holds only the in-frame ones, with some missing. The sample yields under 800,000 clones, around 15% seen once. Every donor provided one heparinised blood draw, which averaged roughly 120 mL. Post-sort purity exceeded 95% for all sorted populations. The record originates from a study of beta chain features in type 1 diabetes. Study-level points and caveats: Within the patient group, naive, central memory and Treg TCRB repertoires appeared more similar to each other than within healthy donors.

Trimming stripped 5 bases from V and 1 base from J, with 15 bases between. This CDR3 spans 15 amino acids. Germline values: CDR1 ENHRY, CDR2 SYGVKD. Sequencing input: naive CD4+ T cells from blood. The chain joins TRBV10-3 to TRBJ2-7; D possibly uses TRBD1 or TRBD2 (6 bases each). The clonotype originates from a man between 18 and 29 years old in good health. The CDR3 region has the DNA TGTGCCATCAGTAGGGGGGAAGGGTTTTCCTACGAGCAGTACTTC. The encoded protein is CAISRGEGFSYEQYF.